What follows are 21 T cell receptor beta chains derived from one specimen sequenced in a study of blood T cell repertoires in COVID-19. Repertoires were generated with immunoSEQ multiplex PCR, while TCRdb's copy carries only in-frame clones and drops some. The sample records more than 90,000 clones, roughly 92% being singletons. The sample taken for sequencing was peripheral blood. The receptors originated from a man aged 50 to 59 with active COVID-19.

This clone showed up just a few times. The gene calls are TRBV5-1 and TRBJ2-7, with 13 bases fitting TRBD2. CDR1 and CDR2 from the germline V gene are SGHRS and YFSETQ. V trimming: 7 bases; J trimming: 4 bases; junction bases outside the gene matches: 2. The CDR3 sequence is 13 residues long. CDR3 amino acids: CASQLAGGYEQYF. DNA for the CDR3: TGCGCCAGCCAACTAGCGGGAGGGTACGAGCAGTACTTC.

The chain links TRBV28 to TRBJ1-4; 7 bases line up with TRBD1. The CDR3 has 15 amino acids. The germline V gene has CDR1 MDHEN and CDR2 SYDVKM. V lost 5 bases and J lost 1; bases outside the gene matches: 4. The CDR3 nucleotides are TGTGCCAGCAGTGACAGGGCGGGAACTAATGAAAAACTGTTTTTT. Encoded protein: CASSDRAGTNEKLFF.

The CDR3 DNA reads as TGTGCCACCAGTGTTAACGAAAGGGGGAATACGCAGTATTTT. Amino acids: CATSVNERGNTQYF. This chain joins TRBV24-1 and TRBJ2-3; the D gene is possibly TRBD1 (6 bases). V lost 5 bases and J lost 7, with 15 bases in between. Germline values: CDR1 KGHDR, CDR2 SFDVKD. The CDR3 contains 14 residues.

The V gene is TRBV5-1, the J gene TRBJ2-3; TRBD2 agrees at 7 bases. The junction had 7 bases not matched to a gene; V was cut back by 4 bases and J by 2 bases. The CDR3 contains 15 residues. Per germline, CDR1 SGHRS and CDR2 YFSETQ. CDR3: CASSPRGGFTDTQYF. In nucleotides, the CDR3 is TGCGCCAGCAGCCCCCGCGGGGGATTCACAGATACGCAGTATTTT.

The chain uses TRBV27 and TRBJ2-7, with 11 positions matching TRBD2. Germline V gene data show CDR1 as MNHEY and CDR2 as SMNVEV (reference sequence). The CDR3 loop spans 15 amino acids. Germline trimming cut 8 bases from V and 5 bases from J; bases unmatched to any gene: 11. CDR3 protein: CASALRLAGIHEQYF. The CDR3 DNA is TGTGCCAGCGCTCTTAGACTAGCGGGAATTCACGAGCAGTACTTC.

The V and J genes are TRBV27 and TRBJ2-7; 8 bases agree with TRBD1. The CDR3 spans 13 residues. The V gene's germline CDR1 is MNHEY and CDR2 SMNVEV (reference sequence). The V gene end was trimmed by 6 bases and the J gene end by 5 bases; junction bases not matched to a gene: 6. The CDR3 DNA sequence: TGTGCCAGCAGGCAGACAGGGGCCAACGAGCAGTACTTC. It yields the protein CASRQTGANEQYF.

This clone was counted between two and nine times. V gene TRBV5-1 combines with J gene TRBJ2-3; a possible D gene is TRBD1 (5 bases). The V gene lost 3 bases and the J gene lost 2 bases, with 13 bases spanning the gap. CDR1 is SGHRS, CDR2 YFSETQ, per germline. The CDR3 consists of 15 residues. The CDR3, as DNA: TGCGCCAGCAGCTCAAGACAGACCTACACAGATACGCAGTATTTT. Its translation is CASSSRQTYTDTQYF.

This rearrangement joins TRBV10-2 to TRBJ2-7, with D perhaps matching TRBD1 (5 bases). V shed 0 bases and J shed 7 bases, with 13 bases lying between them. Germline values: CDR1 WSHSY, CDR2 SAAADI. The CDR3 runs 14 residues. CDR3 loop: CASSESRTKGEQYF. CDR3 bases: TGCGCCAGCAGTGAGTCTCGGACCAAGGGGGAGCAGTACTTC.

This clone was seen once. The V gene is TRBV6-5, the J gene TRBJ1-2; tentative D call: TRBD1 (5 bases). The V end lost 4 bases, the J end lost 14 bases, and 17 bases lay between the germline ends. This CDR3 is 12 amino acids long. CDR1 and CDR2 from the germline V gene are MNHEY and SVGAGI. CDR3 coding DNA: TGTGCCAGCAGTTCCAAACAGGCCAGGGCTACCTTC. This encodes CASSSKQARATF.

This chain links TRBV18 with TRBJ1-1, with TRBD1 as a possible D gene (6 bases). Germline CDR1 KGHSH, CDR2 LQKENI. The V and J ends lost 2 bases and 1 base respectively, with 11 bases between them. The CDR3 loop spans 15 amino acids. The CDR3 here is CASSPTDSANTEAFF. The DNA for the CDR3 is TGTGCCAGCTCACCAACGGACAGCGCGAACACTGAAGCTTTCTTT.

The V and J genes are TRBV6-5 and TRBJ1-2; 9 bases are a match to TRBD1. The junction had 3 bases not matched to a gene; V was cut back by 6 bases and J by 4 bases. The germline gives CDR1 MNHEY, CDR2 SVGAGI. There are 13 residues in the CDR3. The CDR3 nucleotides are TGTGCCAGCAGAACGGACAGGGGCTATGGCTACACCTTC. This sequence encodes CASRTDRGYGYTF.

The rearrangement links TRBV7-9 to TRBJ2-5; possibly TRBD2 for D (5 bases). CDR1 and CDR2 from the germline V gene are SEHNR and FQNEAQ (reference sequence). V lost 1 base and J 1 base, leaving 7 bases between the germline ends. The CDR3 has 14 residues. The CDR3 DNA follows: TGTGCCAGCAGCTTAGTACTAGTCCAAGAGACCCAGTACTTC. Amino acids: CASSLVLVQETQYF.

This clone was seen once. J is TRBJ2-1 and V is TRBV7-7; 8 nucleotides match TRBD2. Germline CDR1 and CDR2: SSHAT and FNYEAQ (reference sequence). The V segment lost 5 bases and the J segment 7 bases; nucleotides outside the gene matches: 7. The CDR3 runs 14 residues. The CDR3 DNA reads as TGTGCCAGCAGCCTCGATTTAGCGGGAAATGAGCAGTTCTTC. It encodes CASSLDLAGNEQFF.

The CDR3 nucleotides are TGTGCCAGCAAGGGTCATCAGGGGGCGCCCTACGAGCAGTACTTC. Amino acid sequence: CASKGHQGAPYEQYF. The rearrangement uses TRBV28 and TRBJ2-7; 8 bases map to TRBD1. V shed 7 bases, J shed 2 bases, and the junction held 10 bases outside the gene matches. Germline-derived CDR1 and CDR2 are MDHEN and SYDVKM. This CDR3 is built from 15 residues.

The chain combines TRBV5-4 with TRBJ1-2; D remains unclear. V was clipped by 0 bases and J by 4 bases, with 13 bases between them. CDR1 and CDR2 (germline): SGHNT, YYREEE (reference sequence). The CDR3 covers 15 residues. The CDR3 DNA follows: TGTGCCAGCAGCTTGGAGGCAGGAGGGATCTATGGCTACACCTTC. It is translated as CASSLEAGGIYGYTF.

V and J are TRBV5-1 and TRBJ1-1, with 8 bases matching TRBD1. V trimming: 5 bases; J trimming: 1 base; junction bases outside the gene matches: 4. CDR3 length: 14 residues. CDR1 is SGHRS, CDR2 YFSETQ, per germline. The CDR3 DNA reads TGCGCCAGCAGACCTGGGACAGGGAACACTGAAGCTTTCTTT. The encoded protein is CASRPGTGNTEAFF.

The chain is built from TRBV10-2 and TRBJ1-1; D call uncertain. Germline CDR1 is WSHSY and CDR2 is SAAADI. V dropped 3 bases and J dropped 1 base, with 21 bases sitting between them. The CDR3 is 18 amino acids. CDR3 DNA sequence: TGCGCCAGCAGTGAACGACGGGGTATCCCGCCATCGAACACTGAAGCTTTCTTT. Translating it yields CASSERRGIPPSNTEAFF.

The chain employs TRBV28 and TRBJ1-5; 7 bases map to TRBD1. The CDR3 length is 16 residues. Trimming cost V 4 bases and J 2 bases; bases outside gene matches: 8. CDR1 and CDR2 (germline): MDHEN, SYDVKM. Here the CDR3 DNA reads TGTGCCAGCAGTTCCCCGACAGGGATTGGCAATCAGCCCCAGCATTTT. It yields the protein CASSSPTGIGNQPQHF.

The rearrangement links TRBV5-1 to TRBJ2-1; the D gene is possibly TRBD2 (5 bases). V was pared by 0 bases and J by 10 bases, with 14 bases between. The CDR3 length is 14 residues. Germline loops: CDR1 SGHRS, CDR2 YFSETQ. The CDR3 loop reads CASSLGDYQPEQFF. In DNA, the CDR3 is TGCGCCAGCAGCTTGGGAGACTACCAACCGGAGCAGTTCTTC.

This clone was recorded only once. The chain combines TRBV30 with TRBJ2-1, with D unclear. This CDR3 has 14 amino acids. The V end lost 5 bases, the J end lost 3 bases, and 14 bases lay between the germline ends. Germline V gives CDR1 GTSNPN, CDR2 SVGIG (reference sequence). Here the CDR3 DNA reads TGTGCCTGGGCCCGTACGGTTCGCTACAATGAGCAGTTCTTC. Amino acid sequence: CAWARTVRYNEQFF.

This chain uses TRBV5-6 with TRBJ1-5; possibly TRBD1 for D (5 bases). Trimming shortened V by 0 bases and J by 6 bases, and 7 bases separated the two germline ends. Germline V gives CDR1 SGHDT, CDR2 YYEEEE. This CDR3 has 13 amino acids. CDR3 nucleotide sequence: TGTGCCAGCAGCTTGGGGGGCGCTCAGCCCCAGCATTTT. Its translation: CASSLGGAQPQHF.